The TCR beta chain under discussion was sequenced for a study of a mutant IDH1 vaccine in newly diagnosed glioma. Looking at the study overall: Patients were pretreated with radiotherapy, temozolomide, or both, mostly both. Study results and caveats: Of the patients, 80% to 95% had vaccine-induced immune responses.

Time point of the sample: baseline, week 1 (first vaccination visit). Treatment noted: pre-vaccination baseline after standard-of-care therapy. Clones were sequenced by immunoSEQ multiplex PCR, and TCRdb holds only the in-frame ones, with some missing. The data contain about 30,000 clones, around 80% of them singletons. On this clone: Its antigen is not known.

The receptor was derived from a man between 25 and 39 years old with glioma. The sequencing used PBMCs, collected from a glioma patient treated with radiotherapy, temozolomide or both.

The CDR3 region is CASSYSTDTQYF. CDR3 in DNA: TGTGCCAGCAGTTATTCCACAGATACGCAGTATTTT. The chain uses TRBV2 and TRBJ2-3; D gene unclear. V lost 5 bases and J 2 bases, leaving 5 bases between the germline ends. The CDR3 contains 12 residues. Germline CDR1 is SNHLY and CDR2 is FYNNEI.